Many counts were recorded for the clone carrying this TCR beta chain. The cDNA was produced through 5'RACE with 10-nucleotide random UMIs. TCRdb analysed the 5' RACE reads with MiXCR anew, one entry per CDR3 protein. Here the sample spans around 61,000 distinct CDR3 sequences, approximately 5.3% being singletons. This sample stems from a study of neurological immune-mediated disorders. This CDR3 is 18 amino acids long. Germline CDR1 reads SGHAT; CDR2 reads FQNNGV. J gave up 2 bases and V 5 bases, and 12 bases lay outside the gene matches. The genes are TRBV11-2 and TRBJ2-4; 10 bases line up with TRBD1. The clonotype was recovered from a human donor with multiple sclerosis. The donor label of this sample is uncertain. The sequenced material came from PBMCs. The chain's CDR3 is CASSPVTGGVDTKNIQYF. As DNA, the CDR3 is TGTGCCAGCAGCCCAGTGACAGGGGGCGTTGATACCAAAAACATTCAGTACTTC. The full variable domain, in which reference TRBV11-2 and TRBJ2-4 provide the parts outside the CDR3, is EAGVAQSPRYKIIEKRQSVAFWCNPISGHATLYWYQQILGQGPKLLIQFQNNGVVDDSQLPKDRFSAERLKGVDSTLKIQPAKLEDSAVYLCASSPVTGGVDTKNIQYFGAGTRLSVL.